The present entry profiles one T cell receptor beta chain with its context. MiXCR, applied by TCRdb to the 5' RACE reads, yields one record per CDR3 protein. The sample has over 40,000 distinct CDR3 sequences, over 15% seen once. The data are from a study of chronic HIV infection and antiretroviral therapy. The ends were cut back, 0 bases at V and 10 bases at J, with 13 bases in the middle. The CDR3 length is 14 residues. Per the germline V gene, CDR1 is DFQATT and CDR2 is SNEGSKA (reference sequence). The rearrangement links TRBV20-1 to TRBJ1-6; D is perhaps TRBD1 (5 bases). Specimen: peripheral blood. This TCR came from an adult who had HIV and had not received antiretroviral therapy, or was an uninfected healthy control (not recorded which). This CDR3 reads CSARDLLGESPLHF. As DNA, the CDR3 is TGCAGTGCTAGAGATCTTCTGGGGGAATCACCCCTCCACTTT.